The T cell receptor (beta chain) described here comes from a study of blood T cell repertoires in COVID-19. Background on the study: The analysed material was cDNA or gDNA that came from T cells, B-cell-depleted T cells, or PBMCs.

Recruits, aged roughly 18 to 90 years, lived in 20 to 30 US areas. In the original workflow: The authors estimated nucleated cell counts from reference gene primer amplification. Using immunoSEQ multiplex PCR, the repertoire was profiled, and TCRdb retains in-frame clones only, with some absent. V and J calls and clone size come straight from that table; D and trimming were deduced from the DNA. Altogether some 180,000 clones are present, roughly 86% being singletons, with the ten largest covering approximately 23%. Germline V lookup: CDR1 SGHRS, CDR2 YFSETQ. The CDR3 is 17 residues long. Unmatched junction bases numbered 11, after V lost 4 bases and J lost 4 bases.

This sequence originates from a woman aged 40 to 50 in a cohort exposed to, infected with or recovered from COVID-19 (not recorded which). Sequencing was performed on PBMCs or T cells enriched from blood (not recorded which). The gene calls are TRBV5-1 and TRBJ2-2; 9 bases fit TRBD1. The CDR3 region is CASSVGTGRVVTGELFF. The CDR3 DNA is TGCGCCAGCAGCGTCGGGACAGGGAGAGTCGTCACCGGGGAGCTGTTTTTT.